The entry below gives a single TCR beta chain sequence along with its context. The germline V gene encodes CDR1 MNHNY and CDR2 SVGAGI (reference sequence). The CDR3 is 11 amino acids. The V gene lost 6 bases and the J gene lost 7 bases, with 9 bases spanning the gap. The entry originates in a study of blood T cell repertoires in COVID-19. Overall study context: Sites across the United States, Italy and Spain contributed samples from acute and convalescent COVID-19.

As originally analysed: It was from reference gene primer amplification that nucleated cell counts were estimated. Data came from immunoSEQ multiplex PCR; TCRdb stores just in-frame clones and leaves some out. That table furnishes V, J and clone size, whereas the DNA furnished D and trimming. The sample holds about 270,000 clones, 82% seen once. The receptor was isolated from a woman aged 18 to 35 with acute or convalescent COVID-19. Sequenced sample: peripheral blood. The genes are TRBV6-6 and TRBJ1-1; D may be TRBD1 (5 bases). In nucleotides, the CDR3 is TGTGCCAGCAGAGACAGATTTGAAGCTTTCTTT. Translating gives CASRDRFEAFF.